The 17 T cell receptor beta chains below were found in one sample sequenced in a study of chemoradiotherapy in HPV16-positive cancers (dated by TCRdb to 2021 to 2024). Library preparation employed the immunoSEQ multiplex PCR assay. What TCRdb holds here is the immuneACCESS table cut down to in-frame rearrangements. Part of the clones is not present; checked against another copy, under half of the missing clones reflect an unresolved V gene, and the others are unexplained. A total of more than 15,000 clones appear in this sample, 75% to 85% of them only once. The ten largest account for roughly 9.8% of the sample. This specimen was taken from a patient who underwent chemoradiotherapy. The receptor source for this set is a human donor with HPV-associated anogenital cancer.

The chain carries TRBV5-6 and TRBJ2-7, with 9 bases identical to TRBD2. Germline V gene sequence: CDR1 SGHDT, CDR2 YYEEEE. The CDR3 contains 16 residues. V lost 0 bases, J lost 6 bases, and 10 bases stayed unmatched. CDR3 sequence: CASSLGGGTSFFEQYF. DNA for the CDR3: TGTGCCAGCAGCTTGGGGGGAGGGACTAGCTTCTTCGAGCAGTACTTC.

This chain connects TRBV28 to TRBJ1-2; D unresolved. Germline assignment: CDR1 MDHEN and CDR2 SYDVKM. The CDR3 is 11 amino acids. Trimming left V 11 bases short and J 5 bases short, with 12 bases between. The CDR3 here is CAAGGRYGYTF. The CDR3 DNA follows: TGTGCCGCCGGAGGAAGATATGGCTACACCTTC.

This clone has more than one count but fewer than ten. This chain connects TRBV14 to TRBJ1-6; D gene unclear. Germline values: CDR1 SGHDN, CDR2 FVKESK. This CDR3 comprises 13 residues. The V end lost 8 bases, the J end lost 6 bases, and 11 bases lay between the germline ends. CDR3 bases: TGTGCCAGCTCTCAAACTTTTAATTCACCCCTCCACTTT. Translating gives CASSQTFNSPLHF. Full variable domain (rest looked up from reference TRBV14 and TRBJ1-6): EAGVTQFPSHSVIEKGQTVTLRCDPISGHDNLYWYRRVMGKEIKFLLHFVKESKQDESGMPNNRFLAERTGGTYSTLKVQPAELEDSGVYFCASSQTFNSPLHFGNGTRLTVT.

This clone was picked up a small number of times. The chain has TRBV28 and TRBJ2-2, with D maybe TRBD2 (5 bases). Germline loops: CDR1 MDHEN, CDR2 SYDVKM. CDR3 size: 12 residues. The V and J ends lost 3 bases and 7 bases respectively, with 6 bases between them. The CDR3 DNA reads TGTGCCAGCAGTTTCAGCGGCGGGGAGCTGTTTTTT. Translating gives CASSFSGGELFF.

The rearrangement joins TRBV18 to TRBJ2-2; 10 bases agree with TRBD1. Losses at the gene ends were 4 bases for V and 5 bases for J; bases not matched to a gene: 7. This CDR3 spans 16 amino acids. Germline CDR1 KGHSH, CDR2 LQKENI. CDR3 protein: CASSHRQGARTGELFF. CDR3 sequence (DNA): TGTGCCAGCTCACATCGACAGGGGGCGCGGACCGGGGAGCTGTTTTTT. The full variable domain, rest sourced from reference TRBV18 and TRBJ2-2, is NAGVMQNPRHLVRRRGQEARLRCSPMKGHSHVYWYRQLPEEGLKFMVYLQKENIIDESGMPKERFSAEFPKEGPSILRIQQVVRGDSAAYFCASSHRQGARTGELFFGEGSRLTVL.

The rearrangement joins TRBV7-9 to TRBJ1-4, with 10 bases matching TRBD1. Germline values: CDR1 SEHNR, CDR2 FQNEAQ (reference sequence). The ends lost 1 base at V and 8 bases at J; junction bases unmatched: 7. This CDR3 spans 16 amino acids. CDR3 coding DNA: TGTGCCAGCAGCTTAGATGTCGGGACAGGGGTCGAAAAACTGTTTTTT. Residues: CASSLDVGTGVEKLFF.

This sequence joins TRBV6-4 and TRBJ2-1; no clear D gene. V was trimmed by 6 bases and J by 0 bases, leaving 12 bases between them. Germline V gene data show CDR1 as MRHNA and CDR2 as SNTAGT. The CDR3 spans 15 residues. CDR3 loop: CASRPKSSSYNEQFF. The CDR3 DNA follows: TGTGCCAGCAGGCCGAAGAGTAGCTCCTACAATGAGCAGTTCTTC.

This clone has more than one count but fewer than ten. The CDR3 DNA sequence: TGCGCCAGCAGCCAAGACGACAGCTATGGCTACACCTTC. This sequence encodes CASSQDDSYGYTF. The chain links TRBV4-1 to TRBJ1-2; maybe TRBD1 (5 bases). Germline CDR1 MGHRA, CDR2 YSYEKL. The CDR3 is made up of 13 amino acids. V dropped 0 bases and J dropped 4 bases, with 6 bases sitting between them.

This clone was counted a few times. The CDR3 here is CASMGVSEAFF. CDR3 DNA: TGTGCCAGCATGGGGGTTTCTGAAGCTTTCTTT. The chain has TRBV27 and TRBJ1-1, with D maybe TRBD1 (5 bases). The CDR3 loop spans 11 amino acids. The V gene's germline CDR1 is MNHEY and CDR2 SMNVEV (reference sequence). Between the trimmed V and J ends, which lost 7 bases and 6 bases, there was a span of 9 bases.

The chain recombines TRBV5-6 with TRBJ2-4, with 9 bases matching TRBD1. V lost 3 bases to trimming and J lost 0 bases; unmatched junction nucleotides: 7. This CDR3 has 17 residues. Per germline, CDR1 SGHDT and CDR2 YYEEEE. The CDR3 nucleotides read TGTGCCAGCAGCTCCGACAGGGGGATTCTAGCCAAAAACATTCAGTACTTC. Protein sequence: CASSSDRGILAKNIQYF. The full variable domain, in which reference TRBV5-6 and TRBJ2-4 provide the parts outside the CDR3, is DAGVTQSPTHLIKTRGQQVTLRCSPKSGHDTVSWYQQALGQGPQFIFQYYEEEERQRGNFPDRFSGHQFPNYSSELNVNALLLGDSALYLCASSSDRGILAKNIQYFGAGTRLSVL.

V and J are TRBV27 and TRBJ1-2; D unresolved. The V gene's germline CDR1 is MNHEY and CDR2 SMNVEV (reference sequence). The V gene lost 6 bases and the J gene lost 4 bases, with 21 bases spanning the gap. The CDR3 length is 16 residues. The CDR3 region is CASSPLADPTPYGYTF. DNA for the CDR3: TGTGCCAGCAGCCCCCTGGCGGATCCCACCCCCTATGGCTACACCTTC.

The chain joins TRBV10-3 to TRBJ2-7, with no clear D. The ends were cut back, 4 bases at V and 4 bases at J, with 5 bases in the middle. Germline CDR1 and CDR2: ENHRY and SYGVKD. The CDR3 sequence is 11 residues long. The CDR3 here is CAISAEYEQYF. The DNA of the CDR3 is TGTGCCATCAGTGCAGAGTACGAGCAGTACTTC.

As concerns this clone: A junction end diverges from the germline sequence, so it may reflect a read error. V is TRBV6-1 and J is TRBJ2-7; 8 bases line up with TRBD1. The CDR3 sequence is 15 residues long. Germline V gives CDR1 MNHNS, CDR2 SASEGT. As DNA, the CDR3 is TGTGCCGGCAGTGAAGAGTGGGACAGGCCTTACGAGCAGTACTTC. This codes for CAGSEEWDRPYEQYF.

This chain uses TRBV14 with TRBJ1-2; D perhaps matches TRBD1 (6 bases). Trimming took 5 bases from V and 5 from J, leaving 18 bases between them. The CDR3 consists of 15 residues. Germline lookup yields CDR1 SGHDN and CDR2 FVKESK. The CDR3 sequence is CASSFAGQFSYGYTF. CDR3 bases: TGTGCCAGCAGCTTTGCCGGACAGTTCTCTTATGGCTACACCTTC.

The genes are TRBV7-9 and TRBJ1-5, with TRBD1 matching over 8 bases. Germline trimming cut 6 bases from V and 7 bases from J; bases unmatched to any gene: 11. The CDR3 covers 15 residues. Germline V gene data show CDR1 as SEHNR and CDR2 as FQNEAQ (reference sequence). In DNA, the CDR3 is TGTGCCAGCAGGACCCTGACAGGGGCTGGGCAGCCCCAGCATTTT. Translation gives CASRTLTGAGQPQHF.

The rearrangement joins TRBV9 to TRBJ2-7, with 9 bases matching TRBD1. The V gene's germline CDR1 is SGDLS and CDR2 YYNGEE. After removal of 2 bases from V and 2 bases from J, the junction contained 5 bases not matched to a gene. The CDR3 is 15 residues long. CDR3 DNA: TGTGCCAGCAGCGTGGGGACAGGGCTTGCCTACGAGCAGTACTTC. This sequence encodes CASSVGTGLAYEQYF. Combining the CDR3 with reference TRBV9 and TRBJ2-7 gives the whole variable domain DSGVTQTPKHLITATGQRVTLRCSPRSGDLSVYWYQQSLDQGLQFLIQYYNGEERAKGNILERFSAQQFPDLHSELNLSSLELGDSALYFCASSVGTGLAYEQYFGPGTRLTVT.

This chain uses TRBV9 with TRBJ2-1, with D maybe TRBD1 (6 bases). The CDR3 length is 16 residues. The germline V gene encodes CDR1 SGDLS and CDR2 YYNGEE. The V gene lost 0 bases and the J gene lost 7 bases, with 17 bases spanning the gap. The CDR3 DNA is TGTGCCAGCAGCGTAGCCTCTGGGGGCGCCGAAAATGAGCAGTTCTTC. Amino acid sequence: CASSVASGGAENEQFF.